This T cell receptor (beta chain) was documented in a study of immune heterogeneity within non-small cell lung tumors. Study-level points and caveats: Both recurring identical dominant CDR3 beta clonotypes and site-unique high-frequency clones were observed across tumor sites within a patient.

Amplification of TCR beta CDR3 was performed by multiplex PCR with 32 V and 13 J primers. TCRdb re-analysed the multiplex PCR reads in MiXCR, keeping a single row per CDR3 protein. Here the sample spans 20,000 to 25,000 distinct CDR3 sequences, around 27% being singletons. Germline values: CDR1 DFQATT, CDR2 SNEGSKA (reference sequence). The CDR3 is made up of 12 amino acids. The V gene end was trimmed by 5 bases and the J gene end by 7 bases; junction bases not matched to a gene: 3. Only a few counts were recorded for this clonotype. Its antigen is undetermined. Genomic DNA from bulk tumor acted as the template, and about 570 ng was loaded per sample. The authors collected several far-apart biopsies from each primary tumor during surgery. Newly diagnosed with untreated non-small cell lung cancer, the patients underwent curative surgery.

The receptor was derived from a man aged 35 to 55 with non-small cell lung cancer. This sequence joins TRBV20-1 and TRBJ2-1, with TRBD2 identical over 9 bases. The sample consisted of lung tumor tissue. The CDR3 bases are TGCAGTGCTGAGGGACTAGCAAATGAGCAGTTCTTC. As protein: CSAEGLANEQFF.